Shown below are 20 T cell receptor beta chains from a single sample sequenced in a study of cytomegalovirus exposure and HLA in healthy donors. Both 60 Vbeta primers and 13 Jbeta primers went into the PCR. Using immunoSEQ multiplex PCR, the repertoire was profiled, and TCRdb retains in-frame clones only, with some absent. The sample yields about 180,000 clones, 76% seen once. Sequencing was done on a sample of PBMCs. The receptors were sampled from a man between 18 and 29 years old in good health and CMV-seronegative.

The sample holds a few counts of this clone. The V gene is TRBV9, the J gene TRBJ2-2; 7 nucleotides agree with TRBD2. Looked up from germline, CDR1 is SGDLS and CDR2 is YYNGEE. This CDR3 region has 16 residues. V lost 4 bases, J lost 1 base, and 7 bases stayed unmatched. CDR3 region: CASSPVRGGNTGELFF. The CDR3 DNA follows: TGTGCCAGCAGCCCCGTTCGCGGGGGGAACACCGGGGAGCTGTTTTTT. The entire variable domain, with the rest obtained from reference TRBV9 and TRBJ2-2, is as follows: DSGVTQTPKHLITATGQRVTLRCSPRSGDLSVYWYQQSLDQGLQFLIQYYNGEERAKGNILERFSAQQFPDLHSELNLSSLELGDSALYFCASSPVRGGNTGELFFGEGSRLTVL.

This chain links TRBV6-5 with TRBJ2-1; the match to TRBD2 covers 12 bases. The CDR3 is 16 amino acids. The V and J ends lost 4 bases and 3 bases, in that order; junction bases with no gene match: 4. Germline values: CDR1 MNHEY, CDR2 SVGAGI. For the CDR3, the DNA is TGTGCCAGCAGTTTCGAACTAGCGGGAGGCTACAATGAGCAGTTCTTC. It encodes CASSFELAGGYNEQFF.

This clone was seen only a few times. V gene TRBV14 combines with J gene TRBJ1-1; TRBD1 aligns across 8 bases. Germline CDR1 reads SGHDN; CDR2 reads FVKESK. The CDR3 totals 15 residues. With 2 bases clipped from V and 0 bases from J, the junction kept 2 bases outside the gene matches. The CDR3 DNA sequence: TGTGCCAGCAGCCAACAGGGGGCCCTGAACACTGAAGCTTTCTTT. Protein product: CASSQQGALNTEAFF.

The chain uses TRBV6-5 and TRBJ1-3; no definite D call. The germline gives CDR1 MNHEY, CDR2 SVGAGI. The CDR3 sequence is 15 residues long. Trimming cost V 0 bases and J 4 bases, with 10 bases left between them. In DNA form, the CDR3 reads TGTGCCAGCAGTTACTCGCTTGCCCGGGGAAACACCATATATTTT. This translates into CASSYSLARGNTIYF.

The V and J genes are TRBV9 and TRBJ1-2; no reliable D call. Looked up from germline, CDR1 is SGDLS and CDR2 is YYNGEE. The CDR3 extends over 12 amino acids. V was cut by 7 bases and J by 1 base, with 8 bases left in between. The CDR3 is CASARGNYGYTF. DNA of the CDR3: TGTGCCAGCGCACGGGGTAACTATGGCTACACCTTC.

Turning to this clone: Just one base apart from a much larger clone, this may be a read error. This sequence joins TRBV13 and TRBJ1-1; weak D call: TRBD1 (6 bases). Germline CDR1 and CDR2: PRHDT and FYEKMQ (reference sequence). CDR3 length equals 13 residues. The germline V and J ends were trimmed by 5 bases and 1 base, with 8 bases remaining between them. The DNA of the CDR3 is TGTGCCAGCAGCACGACAGGGAACACTGAAGCTTTCTTT. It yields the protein CASSTTGNTEAFF.

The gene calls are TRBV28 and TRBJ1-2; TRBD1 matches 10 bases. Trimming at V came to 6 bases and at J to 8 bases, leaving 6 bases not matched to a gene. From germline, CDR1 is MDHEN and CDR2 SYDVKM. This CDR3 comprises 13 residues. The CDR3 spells CASSHGTGEGYTF. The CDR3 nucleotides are TGTGCCAGCAGCCACGGGACAGGGGAGGGCTACACCTTC.

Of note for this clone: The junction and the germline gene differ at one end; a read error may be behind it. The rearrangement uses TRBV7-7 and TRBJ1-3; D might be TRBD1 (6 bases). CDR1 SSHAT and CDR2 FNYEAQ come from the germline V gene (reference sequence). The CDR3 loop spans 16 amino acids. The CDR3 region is CASSAGASGSGNTIYF. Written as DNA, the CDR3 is TGTGCTAGCAGCGCAGGGGCCAGCGGATCTGGAAACACCATATATTTT.

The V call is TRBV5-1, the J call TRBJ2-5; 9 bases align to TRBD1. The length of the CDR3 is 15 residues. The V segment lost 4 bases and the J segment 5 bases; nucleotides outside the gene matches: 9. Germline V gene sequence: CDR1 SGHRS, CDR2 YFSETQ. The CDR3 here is CASSVGQGGAETQYF. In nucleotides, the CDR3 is TGCGCCAGCAGCGTGGGACAGGGAGGTGCGGAGACCCAGTACTTC.

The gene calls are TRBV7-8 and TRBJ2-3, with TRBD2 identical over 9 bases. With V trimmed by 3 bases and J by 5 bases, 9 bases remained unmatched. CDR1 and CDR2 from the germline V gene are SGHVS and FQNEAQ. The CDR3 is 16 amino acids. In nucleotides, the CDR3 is TGTGCCAGCAGCTTTAGGAGGCGGGAGGGGGGAGATACGCAGTATTTT. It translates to CASSFRRREGGDTQYF.

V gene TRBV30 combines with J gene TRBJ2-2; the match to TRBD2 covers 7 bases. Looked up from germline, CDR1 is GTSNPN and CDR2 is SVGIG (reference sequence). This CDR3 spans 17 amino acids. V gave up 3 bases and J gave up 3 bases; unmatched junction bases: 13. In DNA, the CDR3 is TGTGCCTGGAGCCCCGTCGGGAGGCCCCTTGACACCGGGGAGCTGTTTTTT. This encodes CAWSPVGRPLDTGELFF.

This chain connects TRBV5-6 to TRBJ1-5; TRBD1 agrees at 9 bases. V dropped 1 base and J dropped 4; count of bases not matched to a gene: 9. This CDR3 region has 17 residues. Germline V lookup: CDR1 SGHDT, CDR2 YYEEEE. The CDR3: CASSLTSTGGWNQPQHF. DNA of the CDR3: TGTGCCAGCAGCTTGACCTCGACAGGGGGGTGGAATCAGCCCCAGCATTTT.

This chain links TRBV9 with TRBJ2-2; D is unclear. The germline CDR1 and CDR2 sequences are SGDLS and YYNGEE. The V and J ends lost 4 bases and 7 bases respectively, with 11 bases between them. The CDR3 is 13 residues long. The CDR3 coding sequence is TGTGCCAGCAGCCCGAGTCTGAACGGGGAGCTGTTTTTT. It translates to CASSPSLNGELFF.

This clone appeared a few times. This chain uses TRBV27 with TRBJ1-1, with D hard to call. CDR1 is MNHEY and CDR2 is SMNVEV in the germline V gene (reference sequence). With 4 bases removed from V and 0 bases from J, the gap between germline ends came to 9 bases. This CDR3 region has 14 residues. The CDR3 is CASSSHHLNTEAFF. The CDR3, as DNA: TGTGCCAGCAGTTCACACCACCTGAACACTGAAGCTTTCTTT.

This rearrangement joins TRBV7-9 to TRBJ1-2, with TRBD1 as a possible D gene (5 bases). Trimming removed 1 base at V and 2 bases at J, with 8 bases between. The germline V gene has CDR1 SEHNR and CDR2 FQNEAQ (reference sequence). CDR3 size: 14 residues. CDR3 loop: CASSLERGNYGYTF. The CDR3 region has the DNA TGTGCCAGCAGCTTAGAGCGGGGGAACTATGGCTACACCTTC.

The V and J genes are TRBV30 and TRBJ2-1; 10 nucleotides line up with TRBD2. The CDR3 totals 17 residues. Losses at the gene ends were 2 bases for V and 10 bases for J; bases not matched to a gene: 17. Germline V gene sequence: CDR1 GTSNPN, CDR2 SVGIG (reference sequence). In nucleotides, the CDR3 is TGTGCCTGGAGTTTCCGCGGAGGACTAGCGGCGCCTAGGGAGCAGTTCTTC. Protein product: CAWSFRGGLAAPREQFF. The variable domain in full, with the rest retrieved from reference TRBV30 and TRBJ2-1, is SQTIHQWPATLVQPVGSPLSLECTVEGTSNPNLYWYRQAAGRGLQLLFYSVGIGQISSEVPQNLSASRPQDRQFILSSKKLLLSDSGFYLCAWSFRGGLAAPREQFFGPGTRLTVL.

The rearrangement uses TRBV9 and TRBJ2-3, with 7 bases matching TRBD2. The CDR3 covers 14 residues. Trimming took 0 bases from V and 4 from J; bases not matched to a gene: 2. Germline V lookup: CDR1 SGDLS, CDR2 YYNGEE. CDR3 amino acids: CASSVALAADTQYF. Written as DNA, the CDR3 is TGTGCCAGCAGCGTAGCTCTAGCGGCAGATACGCAGTATTTT.

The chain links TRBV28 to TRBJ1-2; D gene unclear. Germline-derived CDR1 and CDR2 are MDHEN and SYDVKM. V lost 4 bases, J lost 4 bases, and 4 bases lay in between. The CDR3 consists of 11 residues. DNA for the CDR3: TGTGCCAGCAGTTCCATCTATGGCTACACCTTC. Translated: CASSSIYGYTF.

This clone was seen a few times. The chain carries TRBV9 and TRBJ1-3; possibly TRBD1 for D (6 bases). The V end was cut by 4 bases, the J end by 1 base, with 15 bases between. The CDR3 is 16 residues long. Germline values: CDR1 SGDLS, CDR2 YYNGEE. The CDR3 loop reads CASSPDPRGSGNTIYF. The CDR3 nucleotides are TGTGCCAGCAGCCCGGACCCAAGGGGGTCTGGAAACACCATATATTTT.

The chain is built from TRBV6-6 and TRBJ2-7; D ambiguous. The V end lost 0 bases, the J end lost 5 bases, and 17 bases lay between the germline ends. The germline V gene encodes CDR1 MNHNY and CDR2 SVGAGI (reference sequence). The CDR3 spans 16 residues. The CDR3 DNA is TGTGCCAGCAGTTACTCGTACAGACGAGTCGAGAACGAGCAGTACTTC. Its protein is CASSYSYRRVENEQYF.